This T cell receptor beta chain was retrieved from a study of blood T cell repertoires in COVID-19. About the study: There were acute and convalescent COVID-19 samples, and they came from the United States, Italy and Spain. Sources were T cells, B-cell-depleted T cells, or PBMCs; the material itself was cDNA or gDNA.

CDR3 length: 16 residues. The V gene end was trimmed by 5 bases and the J gene end by 5 bases; junction bases not matched to a gene: 6. Germline lookup yields CDR1 SGHTA and CDR2 FQGTGA. Per the study methods: Estimation of nucleated cell counts relied on the amplification of reference gene primers. Some clones are missing from TCRdb's copy, which holds only in-frame ones; the method was immunoSEQ multiplex PCR. Clone size and the V and J calls come from that table; the DNA yielded D and trimming. The repertoire holds around 180,000 clones, 70% to 90% seen once, with over 2.5% in the top ten. The TCR comes from a man aged 60 to 69 with acute or convalescent COVID-19. Sequenced input: peripheral blood. The chain couples TRBV7-3 to TRBJ2-3; the match to TRBD2 covers 14 bases. For the CDR3, the DNA is TGTGCCAGCAGCAATCCGACTAGCGGGAGGGTAGATACGCAGTATTTT. It is translated as CASSNPTSGRVDTQYF. Together with reference TRBV7-3 and TRBJ2-3, the CDR3 gives the full variable domain: GAGVSQTPSNKVTEKGKYVELRCDPISGHTALYWYRQSLGQGPEFLIYFQGTGAADDSGLPNDRFFAVRPEGSVSTLKIQRTERGDSAVYLCASSNPTSGRVDTQYFGPGTRLTVL.